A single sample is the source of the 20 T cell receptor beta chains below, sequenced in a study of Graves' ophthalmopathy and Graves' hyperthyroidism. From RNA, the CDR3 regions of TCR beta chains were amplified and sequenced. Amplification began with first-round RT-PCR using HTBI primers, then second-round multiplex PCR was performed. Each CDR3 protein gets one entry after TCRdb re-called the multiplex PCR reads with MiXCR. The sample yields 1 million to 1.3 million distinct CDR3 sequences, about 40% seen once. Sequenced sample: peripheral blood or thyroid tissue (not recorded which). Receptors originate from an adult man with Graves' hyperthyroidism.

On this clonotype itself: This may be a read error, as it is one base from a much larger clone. The CDR3 protein is CASSNTGEVYSNQPQHF. The CDR3 DNA is TGTGCCAGCAGCAATACAGGAGAAGTTTATAGCAATCAGCCCCAGCATTTT. The chain links TRBV11-2 to TRBJ1-5, with D maybe TRBD1 (5 bases). Between the trimmed V and J ends, which lost 5 bases and 0 bases, there was a span of 17 bases. The CDR3 is 17 amino acids. Germline V CDR1 and CDR2: SGHAT, FQNNGV.

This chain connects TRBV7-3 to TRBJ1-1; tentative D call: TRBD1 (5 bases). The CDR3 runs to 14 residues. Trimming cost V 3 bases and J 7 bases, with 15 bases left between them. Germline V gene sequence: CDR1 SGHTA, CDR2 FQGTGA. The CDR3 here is CASSLQGLGREAFF. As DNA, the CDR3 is TGTGCCAGCAGCTTGCAGGGATTGGGACGTGAAGCTTTCTTT.

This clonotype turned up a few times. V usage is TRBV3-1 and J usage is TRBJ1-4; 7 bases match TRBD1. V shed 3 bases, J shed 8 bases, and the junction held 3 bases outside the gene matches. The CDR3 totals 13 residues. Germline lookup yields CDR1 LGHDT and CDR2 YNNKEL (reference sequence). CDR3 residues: CASSHGQAEKLFF. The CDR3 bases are TGTGCCAGCAGCCACGGACAGGCAGAAAAACTGTTTTTT.

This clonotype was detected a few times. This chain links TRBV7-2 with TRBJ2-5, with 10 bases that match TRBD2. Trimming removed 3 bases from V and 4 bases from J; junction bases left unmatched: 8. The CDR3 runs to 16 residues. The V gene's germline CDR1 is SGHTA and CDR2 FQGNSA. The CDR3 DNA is TGTGCCAGCAGCTTGGTTACTAGCGGGAAAGGAGAGACCCAGTACTTC. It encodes CASSLVTSGKGETQYF.

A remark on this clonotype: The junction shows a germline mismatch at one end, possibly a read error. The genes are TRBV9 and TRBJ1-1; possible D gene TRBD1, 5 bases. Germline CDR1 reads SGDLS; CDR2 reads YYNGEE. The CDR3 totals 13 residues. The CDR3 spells CANSTGGMTEAFF. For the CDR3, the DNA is TGTGCCAACAGCACTGGGGGGATGACTGAAGCTTTCTTT.

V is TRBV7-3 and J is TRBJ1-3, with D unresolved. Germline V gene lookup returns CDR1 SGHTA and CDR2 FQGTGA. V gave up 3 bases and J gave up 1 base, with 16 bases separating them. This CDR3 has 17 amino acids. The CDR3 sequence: CASSLFGGYESGNTIYF. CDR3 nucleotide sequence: TGTGCCAGCAGCTTGTTTGGAGGGTACGAGTCTGGAAACACCATATATTTT.

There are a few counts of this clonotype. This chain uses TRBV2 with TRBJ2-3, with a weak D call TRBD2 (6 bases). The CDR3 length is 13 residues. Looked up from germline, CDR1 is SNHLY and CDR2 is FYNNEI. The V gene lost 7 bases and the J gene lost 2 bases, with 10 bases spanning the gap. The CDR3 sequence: CASNVDYTDTQYF. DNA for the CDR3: TGTGCCAGCAACGTGGACTACACAGATACGCAGTATTTT.

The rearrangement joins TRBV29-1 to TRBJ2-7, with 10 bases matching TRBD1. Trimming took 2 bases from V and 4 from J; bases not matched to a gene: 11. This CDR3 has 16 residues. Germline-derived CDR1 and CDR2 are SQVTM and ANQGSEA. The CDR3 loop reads CSVETPHGTGAYEQYF. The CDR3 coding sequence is TGCAGCGTTGAAACCCCTCACGGGACAGGGGCATACGAGCAGTACTTC.

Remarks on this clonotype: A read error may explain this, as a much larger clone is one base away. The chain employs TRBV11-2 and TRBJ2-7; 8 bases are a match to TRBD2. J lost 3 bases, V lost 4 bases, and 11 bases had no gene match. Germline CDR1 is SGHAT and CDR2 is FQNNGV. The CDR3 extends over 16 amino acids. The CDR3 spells CASSSRAGVRYYEQYF. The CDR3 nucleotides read TGTGCCAGCAGCTCGAGAGCGGGAGTTAGGTACTACGAGCAGTACTTC.

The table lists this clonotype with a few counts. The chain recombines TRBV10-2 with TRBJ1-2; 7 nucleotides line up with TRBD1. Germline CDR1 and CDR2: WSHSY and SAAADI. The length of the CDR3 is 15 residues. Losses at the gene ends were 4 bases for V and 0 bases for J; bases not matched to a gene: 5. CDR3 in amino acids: CASSGPDRSNYGYTF. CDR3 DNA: TGCGCCAGCAGTGGGCCGGACAGGTCTAACTATGGCTACACCTTC.

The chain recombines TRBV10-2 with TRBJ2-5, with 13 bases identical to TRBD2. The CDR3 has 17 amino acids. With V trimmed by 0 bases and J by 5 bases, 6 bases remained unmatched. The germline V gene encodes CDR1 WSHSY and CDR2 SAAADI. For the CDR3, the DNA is TGCGCCAGCAGTGAGTCCGGACTAGCGGGAGTTATTGAGACCCAGTACTTC. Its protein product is CASSESGLAGVIETQYF.

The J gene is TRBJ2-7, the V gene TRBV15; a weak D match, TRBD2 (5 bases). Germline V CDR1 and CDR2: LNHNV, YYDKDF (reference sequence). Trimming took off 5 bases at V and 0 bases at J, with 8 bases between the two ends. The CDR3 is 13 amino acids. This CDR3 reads CATSRTSSYEQYF. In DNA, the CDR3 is TGTGCCACCAGCCGGACTTCCTCCTACGAGCAGTACTTC.

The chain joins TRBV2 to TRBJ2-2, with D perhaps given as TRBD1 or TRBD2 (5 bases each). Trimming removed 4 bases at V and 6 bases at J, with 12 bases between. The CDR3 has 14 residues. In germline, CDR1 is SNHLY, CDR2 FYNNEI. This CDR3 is CASSGAGTPGELFF. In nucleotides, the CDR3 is TGTGCCAGCAGTGGTGCCGGGACCCCCGGGGAGCTGTTTTTT.

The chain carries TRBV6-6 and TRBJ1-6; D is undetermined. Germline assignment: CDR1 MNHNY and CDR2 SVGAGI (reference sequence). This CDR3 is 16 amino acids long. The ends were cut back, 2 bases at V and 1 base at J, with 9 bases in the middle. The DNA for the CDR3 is TGTGCCAGCAGTTACCGTCCAGATTCCTATAATTCACCCCTCCACTTT. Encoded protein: CASSYRPDSYNSPLHF.

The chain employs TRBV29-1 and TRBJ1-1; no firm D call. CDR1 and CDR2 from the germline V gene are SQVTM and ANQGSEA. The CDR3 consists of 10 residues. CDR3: CRDEGSEAFF. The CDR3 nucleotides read TGCAGAGATGAGGGCAGTGAAGCTTTCTTT. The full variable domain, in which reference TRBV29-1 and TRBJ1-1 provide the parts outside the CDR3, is SAVISQKPSRDICQRGTSLTIQCQVDSQVTMMFWYRQQPGQSLTLIATANQGSEATYESGFVIDKFPISRPNLTFSTLTVSNMSPEDSSIYLCRDEGSEAFFGQGTRLTVV.

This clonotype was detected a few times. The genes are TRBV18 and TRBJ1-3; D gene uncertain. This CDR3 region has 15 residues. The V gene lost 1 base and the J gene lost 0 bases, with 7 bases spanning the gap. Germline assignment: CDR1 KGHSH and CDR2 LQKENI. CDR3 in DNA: TGTGCCAGCTCACCACGATCCAACTCTGGAAACACCATATATTTT. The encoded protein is CASSPRSNSGNTIYF.

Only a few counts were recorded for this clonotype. In DNA form, the CDR3 reads TGTGCCAGCAGCGTAATGTCTAGCGGGGGGGAGACCCAGTACTTC. Residues: CASSVMSSGGETQYF. This chain joins TRBV9 and TRBJ2-5; 11 bases are shared with TRBD2. In germline, CDR1 is SGDLS, CDR2 YYNGEE. J gave up 5 bases and V 1 base, and 4 bases lay outside the gene matches. The CDR3 sequence is 15 residues long. The whole variable domain, filled in from reference TRBV9 and TRBJ2-5, reads DSGVTQTPKHLITATGQRVTLRCSPRSGDLSVYWYQQSLDQGLQFLIQYYNGEERAKGNILERFSAQQFPDLHSELNLSSLELGDSALYFCASSVMSSGGETQYFGPGTRLLVL.

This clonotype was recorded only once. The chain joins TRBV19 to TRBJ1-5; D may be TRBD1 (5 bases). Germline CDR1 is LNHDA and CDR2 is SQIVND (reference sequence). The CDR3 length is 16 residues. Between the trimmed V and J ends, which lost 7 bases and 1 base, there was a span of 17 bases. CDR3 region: CASMGRLKGSNQPQHF. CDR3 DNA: TGTGCCAGTATGGGCAGGCTGAAGGGGAGCAATCAGCCCCAGCATTTT.

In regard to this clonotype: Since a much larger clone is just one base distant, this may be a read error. CDR3 protein: CASREGFGQGAPGELFF. DNA of the CDR3: TGTGCCAGCAGAGAAGGGTTTGGACAGGGGGCACCCGGGGAGCTGTTTTTT. V is TRBV10-3 and J is TRBJ2-2, with TRBD1 matching 11 bases. V shed 10 bases and J 6 bases; nucleotides not matched to a gene: 16. The germline CDR1 and CDR2 sequences are ENHRY and SYGVKD. This CDR3 comprises 17 residues.

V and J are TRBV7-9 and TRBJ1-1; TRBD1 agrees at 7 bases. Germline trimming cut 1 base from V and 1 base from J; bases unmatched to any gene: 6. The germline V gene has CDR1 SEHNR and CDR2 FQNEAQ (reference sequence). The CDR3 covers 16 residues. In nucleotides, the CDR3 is TGTGCCAGCAGCTTAGGCACAGGGGCTAAGAACACTGAAGCTTTCTTT. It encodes CASSLGTGAKNTEAFF.